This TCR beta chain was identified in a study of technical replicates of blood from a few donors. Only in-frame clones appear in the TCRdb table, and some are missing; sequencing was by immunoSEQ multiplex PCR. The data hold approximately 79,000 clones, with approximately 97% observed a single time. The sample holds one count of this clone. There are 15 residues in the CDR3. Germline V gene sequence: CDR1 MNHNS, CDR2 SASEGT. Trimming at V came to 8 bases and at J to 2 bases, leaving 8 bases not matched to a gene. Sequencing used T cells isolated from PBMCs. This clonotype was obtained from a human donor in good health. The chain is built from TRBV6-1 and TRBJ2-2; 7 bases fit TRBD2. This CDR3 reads CASSDGTTNTGELFF. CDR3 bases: TGTGCCAGCTCTGACGGGACTACTAACACCGGGGAGCTGTTTTTT.